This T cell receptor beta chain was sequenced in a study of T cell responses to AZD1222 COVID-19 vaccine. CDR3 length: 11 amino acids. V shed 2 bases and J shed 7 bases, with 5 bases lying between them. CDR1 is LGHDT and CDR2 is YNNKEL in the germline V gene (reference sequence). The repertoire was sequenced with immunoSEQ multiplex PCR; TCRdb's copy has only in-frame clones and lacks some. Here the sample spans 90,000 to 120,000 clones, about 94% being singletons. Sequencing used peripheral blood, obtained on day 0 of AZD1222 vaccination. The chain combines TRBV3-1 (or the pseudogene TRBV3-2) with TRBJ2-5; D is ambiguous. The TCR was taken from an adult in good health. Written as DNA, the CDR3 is TGTGCCAGCAGCCAACGAAGGACCCAGTACTTC. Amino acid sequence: CASSQRRTQYF.